A single sample is the source of the 22 T cell receptor beta chains below, sequenced in a study of T cells and Merkel cell carcinoma outcomes. The table came from immunoSEQ multiplex PCR; TCRdb's copy has only in-frame clones and leaves some out. The sample shows 1,500 to 2,000 clones, about 90% of them seen only once. Material for sequencing was tumor tissue from Merkel cell carcinoma. These receptors were obtained from a human donor with Merkel cell carcinoma.

On this clone: The CDR3 end shows no conserved phenylalanine or tryptophan, and so a read error is likely. The CDR3 sequence: CAWSVGQDSGNTIYV. The DNA of the CDR3 is TGTGCCTGGAGTGTAGGTCAGGACTCTGGAAACACCATATATGTT. The chain links TRBV30 to TRBJ1-3; D call uncertain. The CDR3 contains 15 residues. Trimming cost V 0 bases and J 0 bases, with 9 bases left between them. Germline V CDR1 and CDR2: GTSNPN, SVGIG (reference sequence).

The chain couples TRBV29-1 to TRBJ2-1; 12 bases line up with TRBD2. V gave up 6 bases and J gave up 6 bases; unmatched junction bases: 12. In germline, CDR1 is SQVTM, CDR2 ANQGSEA. The CDR3 loop spans 16 amino acids. CDR3 bases: TGCAGCGTGACTCTAGCGGGAGGGTTTAGGTCCAATGAGCAGTTCTTC. It encodes CSVTLAGGFRSNEQFF.

The gene calls are TRBV10-3 and TRBJ2-4, with a possible D match to TRBD2 (6 bases). The CDR3 consists of 16 residues. The ends were cut back, 1 base at V and 0 bases at J, with 10 bases in the middle. The germline gives CDR1 ENHRY, CDR2 SYGVKD. In DNA form, the CDR3 reads TGTGCCATCAGTGAGTGGGGGGAGCTAGCCAAAAACATTCAGTACTTC. It specifies CAISEWGELAKNIQYF.

V is TRBV2 and J is TRBJ2-1; tentatively, D is TRBD1 (6 bases). The CDR3 covers 16 residues. Trimming removed 3 bases at V and 0 bases at J, with 12 bases between. In germline, CDR1 is SNHLY, CDR2 FYNNEI. The CDR3 DNA follows: TGTGCCAGCAGTGACGGACAGTTCGGCTCCTACAATGAGCAGTTCTTC. It yields the protein CASSDGQFGSYNEQFF.

This clone is a singleton in its sample. CDR3 DNA: TGTGCCAGCCGTAGGGGGGAAGGGCCCCAGCATTTT. Translation: CASRRGEGPQHF. The rearrangement uses TRBV6-5 and TRBJ1-5; possibly TRBD1 for D (6 bases). Per the germline V gene, CDR1 is MNHEY and CDR2 is SVGAGI. This CDR3 region has 12 residues. The V and J ends lost 8 bases and 9 bases respectively, with 14 bases between them.

The chain uses TRBV27 and TRBJ2-7; possibly TRBD1 for D (6 bases). The germline V gene has CDR1 MNHEY and CDR2 SMNVEV (reference sequence). This CDR3 contains 14 residues. V lost 7 bases and J lost 2, with 15 bases in between. CDR3 residues: CASKLYRDPYEQYF. The CDR3 nucleotides read TGTGCCAGCAAGCTATACAGGGACCCCTACGAGCAGTACTTC.

V usage is TRBV27 and J usage is TRBJ2-5, with D perhaps TRBD1 (5 bases). Germline CDR1 reads MNHEY; CDR2 reads SMNVEV (reference sequence). The V and J ends lost 4 bases and 7 bases respectively, with 22 bases between them. CDR3 length: 16 amino acids. DNA of the CDR3: TGTGCCAGCAGTTGGACACGGTTGGGCCATAAGGGGACCCAGTACTTC. Its translation is CASSWTRLGHKGTQYF.

The CDR3 coding sequence is TGCGCCAGCAGCCAGGGGCTAGATCTCTACGAGCAGTACTTC. Its protein is CASSQGLDLYEQYF. This chain links TRBV4-1 with TRBJ2-7; the D gene is possibly TRBD1 (5 bases). V was shortened by 3 bases and J by 3 bases, with 12 bases between the two germline ends. The CDR3 has 14 amino acids. CDR1 and CDR2 (germline): MGHRA, YSYEKL.

The CDR3 DNA is TGTGCCAGCAGTTTGCTACAGGGAGGGAACACTGAAGCTTTCTTT. This sequence encodes CASSLLQGGNTEAFF. The V gene is TRBV28, the J gene TRBJ1-1; the D gene is possibly TRBD1 (6 bases). Germline V lookup: CDR1 MDHEN, CDR2 SYDVKM. This CDR3 has 15 amino acids. With 3 bases removed from V and 1 base from J, the gap between germline ends came to 12 bases.

The chain couples TRBV27 to TRBJ2-1, with D possibly TRBD1 on 6 matching bases. Per the germline V gene, CDR1 is MNHEY and CDR2 is SMNVEV (reference sequence). This CDR3 is 16 amino acids long. The V end lost 5 bases, the J end lost 5 bases, and 19 bases lay between the germline ends. The CDR3 spells CASSRDYVGANNEQFF. CDR3 bases: TGTGCCAGCAGTAGGGATTACGTGGGGGCGAACAATGAGCAGTTCTTC.

The chain carries TRBV6-5 and TRBJ1-5; the match to TRBD1 covers 8 bases. The junction had 10 bases not matched to a gene; V was cut back by 6 bases and J by 6 bases. Looked up from germline, CDR1 is MNHEY and CDR2 is SVGAGI. The length of the CDR3 is 15 residues. This CDR3 is CASSHDRGGGQPQHF. DNA for the CDR3: TGTGCCAGCAGCCACGACAGGGGAGGCGGTCAGCCCCAGCATTTT.

This chain uses TRBV6-5 with TRBJ1-2; a weak D match, TRBD1 (5 bases). Looked up from germline, CDR1 is MNHEY and CDR2 is SVGAGI. The CDR3 extends over 11 amino acids. V was pared by 4 bases and J by 8 bases, with 8 bases between. This CDR3 reads CASSWGEGYTF. The CDR3 DNA reads as TGTGCCAGCAGTTGGGGGGAAGGCTACACCTTC.

The chain employs TRBV5-1 and TRBJ2-7; possible D gene TRBD1, 5 bases. The V end was cut by 0 bases, the J end by 7 bases, with 14 bases between. Germline CDR1 is SGHRS and CDR2 is YFSETQ. This CDR3 spans 14 amino acids. CDR3 residues: CASSLEAGFGEQYF. CDR3 nucleotides: TGCGCCAGCAGCTTGGAGGCAGGGTTTGGGGAGCAGTACTTC.

The chain recombines TRBV5-1 with TRBJ2-5; 10 positions match TRBD2. The CDR3 consists of 15 residues. The trim removed 3 bases at V and 5 bases at J, leaving 7 bases unmatched. Germline V gene sequence: CDR1 SGHRS, CDR2 YFSETQ. The CDR3, as DNA: TGCGCCAGCAGCTCCTTAGCGGGAGGCGGCGAGACCCAGTACTTC. It yields the protein CASSSLAGGGETQYF.

This clone was recorded a few times. In DNA, the CDR3 is TGTGCCAGCGGGATGGCTAGCGGGATAGGTGAGCAGTTCTTC. It codes for CASGMASGIGEQFF. V is TRBV7-9 and J is TRBJ2-1; 9 bases line up with TRBD2. The CDR3 is made up of 14 amino acids. CDR1 is SEHNR and CDR2 is FQNEAQ in the germline V gene (reference sequence). V shed 8 bases and J 9 bases; nucleotides not matched to a gene: 11.

The gene calls are TRBV19 and TRBJ1-1, with a weak D call TRBD1 (5 bases). There are 12 residues in the CDR3. The ends were cut back, 5 bases at V and 3 bases at J, with 7 bases in the middle. CDR1 is LNHDA, CDR2 SQIVND, per germline (reference sequence). The CDR3 sequence: CASSRGYTEAFF. Written as DNA, the CDR3 is TGTGCCAGTAGTCGGGGGTACACTGAAGCTTTCTTT.

V is TRBV28 and J is TRBJ2-3; no definite D call. This CDR3 has 13 residues. The germline gives CDR1 MDHEN, CDR2 SYDVKM. V was pared by 6 bases and J by 0 bases, with 7 bases between. The CDR3 DNA is TGTGCCAGCAGGAGGTCTAGCACAGATACGCAGTATTTT. It yields the protein CASRRSSTDTQYF.

The count of this clone is one. This chain links TRBV19 with TRBJ1-2; D is unresolved. V shed 6 bases and J shed 6 bases, with 20 bases lying between them. The CDR3 covers 15 residues. Germline V CDR1 and CDR2: LNHDA, SQIVND (reference sequence). CDR3: CASSLRERKEHGYTF. CDR3 sequence (DNA): TGTGCCAGTAGCCTCCGGGAGCGAAAGGAACATGGCTACACCTTC.

The chain has TRBV6-5 and TRBJ1-2; 7 bases are a match to TRBD1. This CDR3 spans 14 amino acids. Germline V gene lookup returns CDR1 MNHEY and CDR2 SVGAGI. The J segment lost 8 bases and the V segment lost 8 bases, leaving 14 bases of the junction unmatched. CDR3: CASGTPGQREGYTF. The DNA of the CDR3 is TGTGCCAGCGGCACTCCGGGACAGAGAGAGGGCTACACCTTC.

The genes are TRBV2 and TRBJ2-7, with D perhaps TRBD1 (6 bases). V lost 7 bases and J lost 3, with 13 bases in between. The CDR3 extends over 13 amino acids. Germline V CDR1 and CDR2: SNHLY, FYNNEI. CDR3 sequence: CASMGPTGYEQYF. CDR3 DNA: TGTGCCAGCATGGGCCCGACAGGCTACGAGCAGTACTTC.

The chain carries TRBV6-5 and TRBJ2-3; TRBD2 matches 10 bases. The CDR3 has 15 residues. Germline trimming cut 6 bases from V and 7 bases from J; bases unmatched to any gene: 10. Germline loops: CDR1 MNHEY, CDR2 SVGAGI. CDR3 region: CASSQSGRAAYTQYF. As DNA, the CDR3 is TGTGCCAGCAGCCAGAGCGGGAGGGCCGCGTATACGCAGTATTTT.

The chain recombines TRBV6-5 with TRBJ1-4; D unclear. The ends were cut back, 2 bases at V and 5 bases at J, with 6 bases in the middle. This CDR3 contains 13 residues. Germline CDR1 reads MNHEY; CDR2 reads SVGAGI. CDR3 sequence: CASSYGQNEKLFF. The DNA for the CDR3 is TGTGCCAGCAGTTACGGGCAGAATGAAAAACTGTTTTTT.